This T cell receptor (beta chain) derives from a study of PD-1 and CTLA-4 blockade in melanoma. This clone was seen more than once but under ten times. Data came from immunoSEQ multiplex PCR; TCRdb stores just in-frame clones and leaves some out. This sample has some 15,000 clones, with 65% to 75% found just once. The germline V gene encodes CDR1 SGHRS and CDR2 YFSETQ. V lost 0 bases and J lost 4; bases outside the gene matches: 3. The CDR3 is made up of 14 amino acids. The chain combines TRBV5-1 with TRBJ1-2, with TRBD1 identical over 7 bases. This material consisted of CD8+ T cells from peripheral blood, taken before anti-PD-1 treatment. The origin of this receptor is a human donor with melanoma. The CDR3 bases are TGCGCCAGCAGCTTGGGACAGGGTAGCTATGGCTACACCTTC. This encodes CASSLGQGSYGYTF.